This T cell receptor beta chain was identified in a study of shared clonotypes between healthy human individuals. Caucasian adults residing in Nashville, Tennessee made up all the donors. The study separated CD4+ cells into CD45RA+ naive and CD45RA-negative memory subsets. CDR1 is SGDLS, CDR2 YYNGEE, per germline. The CDR3 extends over 14 amino acids. The V gene end was trimmed by 7 bases and the J gene end by 7 bases; junction bases not matched to a gene: 10. TCRdb's table, derived via immunoSEQ multiplex PCR, lists solely in-frame clones and lacks some. The top ten clones hold approximately 1.1% of a sample with 1.4 million to 1.5 million clones, more than 95% of them seen once.

Sequenced: naive CD4+ T cells sorted from blood. Sample subset: CD45RA+ positively selected. This chain uses TRBV9 with TRBJ2-1; 8 bases line up with TRBD1. This sequence was found in a man aged 25 to 45 in good health. CDR3 amino acids: CASQKGRQGNEQFF. The DNA of the CDR3 is TGTGCCAGCCAAAAAGGTCGACAGGGGAATGAGCAGTTCTTC.